This entry lists 5 T cell receptor beta chains sequenced from one sample in a study of graft-versus-host responses after intestinal transplantation. Only in-frame clones appear in the TCRdb table, and some are missing; sequencing was by immunoSEQ multiplex PCR. The profile shows some 4,000 clones, roughly 29% of them singletons. Source: alloreactive CD4+ T cells from a mixed lymphocyte reaction culture, taken before transplantation. The subset denotes: CFSE-low proliferating T cells sorted from approximately six-day pre-transplant mixed lymphocyte reaction (GvH or HvG direction). Receptors originate from a human patient who was an organ donor for intestinal transplantation.

The table lists this clone with a few counts. The chain has TRBV7-2 and TRBJ2-1; TRBD1 agrees at 11 bases. The CDR3 length is 16 residues. The ends lost 3 bases at V and 5 bases at J; junction bases unmatched: 6. The V gene's germline CDR1 is SGHTA and CDR2 FQGNSA. CDR3 loop: CASSFSTGQGDNEQFF. CDR3 nucleotides: TGTGCCAGCAGCTTCTCTACGGGACAGGGGGACAATGAGCAGTTCTTC.

This clone counts as medium-sized (0.01 to 0.1%). This chain links TRBV10-3 with TRBJ1-2, with 7 bases identical to TRBD1. J was trimmed by 7 bases and V by 2 bases; bases with no gene match: 4. Germline V lookup: CDR1 ENHRY, CDR2 SYGVKD. The CDR3 has 13 residues. The CDR3, as DNA: TGTGCCATCAGTGAGCTCCAGGGGGGTGGCTACACCTTC. As protein: CAISELQGGGYTF.

The sample holds a few counts of this clone. The chain uses TRBV6-5 and TRBJ2-3; 8 nucleotides match TRBD1. J was trimmed by 4 bases and V by 5 bases; bases with no gene match: 5. The CDR3 contains 14 residues. The germline gives CDR1 MNHEY, CDR2 SVGAGI. The chain's CDR3 is CASSNGQGPDTQYF. The CDR3 DNA follows: TGTGCCAGCAGTAACGGACAGGGCCCAGATACGCAGTATTTT.

The chain employs TRBV7-9 and TRBJ2-3; no definite D call. The CDR3 runs to 13 residues. The V end was cut by 2 bases, the J end by 1 base, with 4 bases between. Germline V gene data show CDR1 as SEHNR and CDR2 as FQNEAQ (reference sequence). CDR3 in amino acids: CASSLQGTDTQYF. CDR3 coding DNA: TGTGCCAGCAGCTTACAGGGCACAGATACGCAGTATTTT.

The CDR3 DNA sequence: TGCGCCAGCATGGTAGGAGGAACTGGGGCCAACGTCCTGACTTTC. Amino acid sequence: CASMVGGTGANVLTF. This chain links TRBV5-1 with TRBJ2-6; D possibly corresponds to TRBD2 (5 bases). Deletions cut 6 bases from V and 2 bases from J, with 12 bases between. There are 15 residues in the CDR3. Germline loops: CDR1 SGHRS, CDR2 YFSETQ.